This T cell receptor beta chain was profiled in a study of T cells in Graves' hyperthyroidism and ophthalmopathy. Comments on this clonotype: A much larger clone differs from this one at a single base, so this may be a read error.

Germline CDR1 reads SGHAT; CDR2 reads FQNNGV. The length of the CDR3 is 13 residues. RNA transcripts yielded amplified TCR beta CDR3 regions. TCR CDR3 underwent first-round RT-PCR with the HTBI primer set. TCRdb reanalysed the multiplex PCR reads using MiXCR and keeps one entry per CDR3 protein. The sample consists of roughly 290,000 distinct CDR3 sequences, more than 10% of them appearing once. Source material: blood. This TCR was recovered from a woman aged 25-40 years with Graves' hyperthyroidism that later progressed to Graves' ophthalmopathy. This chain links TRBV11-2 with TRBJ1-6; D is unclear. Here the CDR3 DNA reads TGTGCCAGCAGCACCCTACAGAATTCACCCCCCCACTTT. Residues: CASSTLQNSPPHF. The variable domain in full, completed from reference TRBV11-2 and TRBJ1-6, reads EAGVAQSPRYKIIEKRQSVAFWCNPISGHATLYWYQQILGQGPKLLIQFQNNGVVDDSQLPKDRFSAERLKGVDSTLKIQPAKLEDSAVYLCASSTLQNSPPHFGNGTRLTVT.